This T cell receptor beta chain derives from a study of technical replicates of blood from a handful of donors (dated by TCRdb to between 2016 and 2019). Remarks on this clone: The specificity of this receptor is unknown. No base quality values were provided; no much bigger clone lies one nucleotide off.

To prepare the library, the immunoSEQ multiplex PCR assay was applied. TCRdb's version of the immuneACCESS table is confined to in-frame rearrangements and falls short of the full clone set. An unresolved V gene accounts for under half of the shortfall where checked; the remainder is of unknown origin. The sample table holds fewer than 95,000 clones, of which approximately 94% were seen once. Of the sample, about 0.23% falls within the top ten clones. Trimming leaves V shorter by 7 bases and J shorter by 9 bases, with the junction holding 6 bases beyond the gene matches. The germline V gene gives CDR1 as MGHDK and CDR2 as SYGVNS. The CDR3 goes from the cysteine to the phenylalanine over 14 residues. Left in the record is the CDR3 DNA by itself, 42 bases read in frame from the first base.

This clonotype originated in a human donor in good health. The sequence is built from TRBV25-1 and TRBJ1-6; TRBD1 matches 10 bases in the middle. The sample was T cells isolated from PBMCs. CDR3 region: CASKGQGFASPLHF. The DNA sequence is given as TGTGCCAGCAAGGGACAGGGGTTCGCTTCACCCCTCCACTTT.